This T cell receptor (beta chain) was recorded in a study of cytomegalovirus exposure and HLA in healthy donors. Study outcomes and limitations: Researchers reported from a later analysis that most CMV-associated TCR beta chains appeared HLA-restricted. Later analysis placed DRB1 highest and HLA-C lowest in TCR association rates, which differed by HLA locus.

Concerning this clone: Antigen specificity is unknown.

The PCR made use of 60 Vbeta and 13 Jbeta primers. Per the original data handling: Later, some 75 million unique TCR beta chains were counted in an analysis, and about 10 million of them were shared. Clones were sequenced by immunoSEQ multiplex PCR, and TCRdb holds only the in-frame ones, with some missing. V, J and clone size derive from that table, while D and trimming were established from the DNA sequence. The table shows 120,000 to 150,000 clones, with roughly 76% occurring only once. The sample comprised PBMCs. This receptor was taken from a human donor in good health.

In DNA form, the CDR3 reads TGTGCCAGCAGTGAATATCAGGGGGGCATGGGAGGCTACACCTTC. Its translation: CASSEYQGGMGGYTF. The V call is TRBV25-1, the J call TRBJ1-2; 7 bases agree with TRBD1. CDR3 length: 15 amino acids. V was pared by 0 bases and J by 8 bases, with 9 bases of the junction left unmatched. Germline values: CDR1 MGHDK, CDR2 SYGVNS.